Sequencing of this TCR beta chain was carried out in a study of prognosis after radiotherapy for stage I lung cancer. At the level of the study: Patients with newly diagnosed primary stage I lung tumors numbered over eleven, with five others having oligometastatic NSCLC after surgical resection of the primary tumor. Considered medically inoperable were all of the patients with non-small cell lung cancer. Progression was not significant in fewer than 18 patients, whereas several developed distant metastases (median around 7 months) after radiotherapy.

This clonotype was picked up many times. CDR3 of TCR beta was amplified from genomic DNA via a two-round multiplex PCR. Gene-specific primers for each TRBV and TRBJ gene drove first-round PCR. TCRdb reprocessed the multiplex PCR reads via MiXCR and lists one record per CDR3 protein. This table holds 25,000 to 30,000 distinct CDR3 sequences, roughly 40% found once. The germline V gene has CDR1 KGHSH and CDR2 LQKENI. V gave up 3 bases and J gave up 0 bases, with 6 bases separating them. This CDR3 spans 14 amino acids. The clonotype was recovered from a donor aged 50 or older with non-small cell lung cancer. The gene calls are TRBV18 and TRBJ2-1; no firm D call. The input for sequencing was PBMCs, taken before or after stereotactic body radiation therapy (not recorded which). CDR3 residues: CASSPLSSYNEQFF. The CDR3 DNA sequence: TGTGCCAGCTCACCTTTAAGCTCCTACAATGAGCAGTTCTTC.